These 28 T cell receptor beta chains were all obtained from the same sample, sequenced in a study of CD8 T cells in ankylosing spondylitis (dated 2017 in TCRdb). Library prep was done by 5' RACE. TCRdb names Illumina HiSeq 2500 as the instrument used. Through fastp at Q25 and MiXCR, TCRdb rebuilt clones from the public reads, retaining in-frame beta chains. Duplicate CDR3 protein sequences are folded into a single record with the most common DNA and genes. The sample table contains 100,000 or so distinct CDR3 sequences; only one count was recorded for about 24% of them. The top ten constitute more than 9% of the sample. Sequencing was performed on synovial fluid, either unsorted or a sorted T cell fraction (not recorded which). The receptors stem from a male donor with ankylosing spondylitis.

This clonotype is medium-sized in the sample. The chain recombines TRBV11-2 with TRBJ2-7, with D maybe TRBD1 (5 bases). CDR1 SGHAT and CDR2 FQNNGV come from the germline V gene. The CDR3 is made up of 13 amino acids. Trimming cost V 9 bases and J 6 bases, with 18 bases left between them. The CDR3, as DNA: TGTGCCAGTTCCACTGGGGCCAAACTCGAGCAGTACTTC. Protein: CASSTGAKLEQYF.

There are a few counts of this clonotype. This chain links TRBV7-2 with TRBJ2-1; 13 bases map to TRBD2. Germline V gene data show CDR1 as SGHTA and CDR2 as FQGNSA. This CDR3 comprises 17 residues. With 0 bases clipped from V and 6 bases from J, the junction kept 5 bases outside the gene matches. The CDR3 loop reads CASSLAGLAGEFNEQFF. CDR3 DNA: TGTGCCAGCAGCTTAGCCGGACTAGCGGGAGAATTCAATGAGCAGTTCTTC.

The gene calls are TRBV11-3 and TRBJ1-6; tentative D call: TRBD1 (6 bases). From germline, CDR1 is SGHNT and CDR2 YENEEA. This CDR3 has 14 residues. With 5 bases removed from V and 9 bases from J, the gap between germline ends came to 14 bases. For the CDR3, the DNA is TGTGCCAGCAGCCCTGGGACAACTCTTTCACCCCTCCACTTT. Amino acid sequence: CASSPGTTLSPLHF.

The chain uses TRBV18 and TRBJ2-5; D gene ambiguous. The CDR3 runs 15 residues. Trimming shortened V by 3 bases and J by 4 bases, and 15 bases separated the two germline ends. CDR1 KGHSH and CDR2 LQKENI come from the germline V gene. Written as DNA, the CDR3 is TGTGCCAGCTCACCCTCCGCCCATCTGGGAGAGACCCAGTACTTC. Amino acid sequence: CASSPSAHLGETQYF.

V gene TRBV11-2 combines with J gene TRBJ2-1; 9 bases line up with TRBD1. The length of the CDR3 is 16 residues. Germline V gene lookup returns CDR1 SGHAT and CDR2 FQNNGV. V gave up 4 bases and J gave up 9 bases; unmatched junction bases: 13. For the CDR3, the DNA is TGTGCCAGCAGCTCCCTATCTGGGACAGGGCCCGGTGAGCAGTTCTTC. This translates into CASSSLSGTGPGEQFF.

V usage is TRBV3-1 and J usage is TRBJ1-4; D gene unclear. This CDR3 contains 15 residues. Trimming removed 1 base from V and 6 bases from J, with 12 bases in between. The germline V gene has CDR1 LGHDT and CDR2 YNNKEL (reference sequence). The CDR3 spells CASSQVGGLYEKLFF. In DNA form, the CDR3 reads TGTGCCAGCAGCCAAGTCGGAGGATTATATGAAAAACTGTTTTTT.

This clonotype was counted only a few times. The rearrangement links TRBV27 to TRBJ2-2; the match to TRBD2 covers 10 bases. The CDR3 contains 15 residues. Germline CDR1 is MNHEY and CDR2 is SMNVEV (reference sequence). J gave up 5 bases and V 5 bases, and 5 bases lay outside the gene matches. The CDR3 region is CASSPSGRLTGELFF. CDR3 DNA sequence: TGTGCCAGCAGTCCTAGCGGGAGATTGACCGGGGAGCTGTTTTTT.

The rearrangement joins TRBV7-9 to TRBJ2-7, with a tentative D call TRBD2 (6 bases). Germline V lookup: CDR1 SEHNR, CDR2 FQNEAQ (reference sequence). Trimming pared 5 bases from V and 3 bases from J, leaving 11 bases between. The CDR3 totals 13 residues. This chain's CDR3 is CASSKREIYEQYF. The DNA for the CDR3 is TGTGCCAGCAGCAAACGGGAGATCTACGAGCAGTACTTC.

This chain uses TRBV30 with TRBJ1-5, with D possibly TRBD1 on 6 matching bases. V lost 2 bases, J lost 5 bases, and 13 bases lay in between. This CDR3 comprises 14 residues. Germline V gene data show CDR1 as GTSNPN and CDR2 as SVGIG (reference sequence). The CDR3 reads CAWSWSGGYQPQHF. The CDR3 DNA follows: TGTGCCTGGAGTTGGTCGGGGGGCTATCAGCCCCAGCATTTT. The variable domain in full, with the rest retrieved from reference TRBV30 and TRBJ1-5, is SQTIHQWPATLVQPVGSPLSLECTVEGTSNPNLYWYRQAAGRGLQLLFYSVGIGQISSEVPQNLSASRPQDRQFILSSKKLLLSDSGFYLCAWSWSGGYQPQHFGDGTRLSIL.

The chain links TRBV12-3 or TRBV12-4 to TRBJ1-2, with TRBD1 as a possible D gene (5 bases). CDR3 size: 12 residues. Trimming stripped 3 bases from V and 5 bases from J, with 7 bases between. CDR3 region: CASSLTAYGYTF. The CDR3 DNA reads TGTGCCAGCAGTTTGACAGCTTATGGCTACACCTTC.

This clonotype was picked up a small number of times. The rearrangement uses TRBV20-1 and TRBJ1-2; unclear D gene. The CDR3 extends over 12 amino acids. Germline CDR1 reads DFQATT; CDR2 reads SNEGSKA (reference sequence). The ends were cut back, 5 bases at V and 12 bases at J, with 19 bases in the middle. The CDR3 sequence is CSAHLGAPGHTF. CDR3 nucleotide sequence: TGCAGTGCTCACCTCGGTGCCCCGGGTCACACCTTC.

V usage is TRBV20-1 and J usage is TRBJ1-5; D ambiguous. V was pared by 3 bases and J by 3 bases, with 12 bases between. The CDR3 extends over 14 amino acids. Per germline, CDR1 DFQATT and CDR2 SNEGSKA (reference sequence). The CDR3 protein is CSASRGAANQPQHF. The CDR3 DNA sequence: TGCAGTGCTAGTCGGGGTGCAGCCAATCAGCCCCAGCATTTT.

The chain carries TRBV3-1 and TRBJ2-3; D might be TRBD1 (6 bases). V lost 4 bases and J 5 bases, leaving 13 bases between the germline ends. Germline V CDR1 and CDR2: LGHDT, YNNKEL (reference sequence). The CDR3 covers 14 residues. The CDR3 region has the DNA TGTGCCAGCAGCCTCATTCCAGGGGAAGATACGCAGTATTTT. Protein sequence: CASSLIPGEDTQYF.

Regarding this clonotype: At one end, the junction sequence differs from germline, possibly due to a read error. The rearrangement joins TRBV5-1 to TRBJ1-5; tentatively, D is TRBD1 (5 bases). From germline, CDR1 is SGHRS and CDR2 YFSETQ. The CDR3 sequence is 15 residues long. Here the CDR3 reads CASSLGAGSNQPQHF. Written as DNA, the CDR3 is TGCGCCAGCAGCTTGGGAGCAGGGAGCAATCAGCCACAGCATTTT.

This chain connects TRBV7-2 to TRBJ2-1; D not certain. Trimming removed 7 bases from V and 4 bases from J, with 14 bases in between. CDR1 is SGHTA and CDR2 is FQGNSA in the germline V gene. The CDR3 loop spans 14 amino acids. As DNA, the CDR3 is TGTGCCAGCAAGCACGCCGGGTCTTACAATGAGCAGTTCTTC. Translation: CASKHAGSYNEQFF.

The J gene is TRBJ1-1, the V gene TRBV27; TRBD1 aligns across 7 bases. V shed 6 bases and J 2 bases; nucleotides not matched to a gene: 3. CDR3 length equals 13 residues. Germline V gene data show CDR1 as MNHEY and CDR2 as SMNVEV (reference sequence). CDR3 DNA sequence: TGTGCCAGCAGAGGGACAGATAACACTGAAGCTTTCTTT. Translating it yields CASRGTDNTEAFF.

This clonotype was detected ten times or more. The V gene is TRBV12-3 or TRBV12-4, the J gene TRBJ2-3; D is ambiguous. V lost 5 bases and J 4 bases, leaving 13 bases between the germline ends. CDR3 length: 14 residues. The CDR3, as DNA: TGTGCCAGCAGTCCATCCACTAACCCAGATACGCAGTATTTT. As protein: CASSPSTNPDTQYF.

To note about this clonotype: Sequence at one end of the junction differs from germline and may be a read error. J is TRBJ2-7 and V is TRBV5-4; perhaps D is TRBD1 or TRBD2 (6 bases each). CDR1 SGHNT and CDR2 YYREEE come from the germline V gene (reference sequence). This CDR3 is built from 14 residues. The CDR3 is CAISPGAGRHEQYF. The DNA of the CDR3 is TGTGCCATCAGCCCGGGGGCAGGGAGGCACGAGCAGTACTTC.

J is TRBJ2-1 and V is TRBV10-2; 10 bases line up with TRBD2. The germline V gene encodes CDR1 WSHSY and CDR2 SAAADI. V was pared by 7 bases and J by 7 bases, with 4 bases of the junction left unmatched. The CDR3 consists of 13 residues. The CDR3 coding sequence is TGCGCCAGCAAGCTAGCGGGAGAGAATGAGCAGTTCTTC. As protein: CASKLAGENEQFF.

The rearrangement uses TRBV20-1 and TRBJ2-6, with 7 bases matching TRBD1. The CDR3 has 16 amino acids. Germline CDR1 and CDR2: DFQATT and SNEGSKA (reference sequence). The trim removed 3 bases at V and 0 bases at J, leaving 5 bases unmatched. The CDR3 DNA follows: TGCAGTGCTAGTGAGGGGGCTAGCTCTGGGGCCAACGTCCTGACTTTC. Translating it yields CSASEGASSGANVLTF.

This clonotype came up a few times. This chain joins TRBV7-2 and TRBJ2-5; no reliable D call. V was pared by 2 bases and J by 2 bases, with 9 bases between. This CDR3 is built from 14 residues. Germline V lookup: CDR1 SGHTA, CDR2 FQGNSA. For the CDR3, the DNA is TGTGCCAGCAGCTTACAGTACAGACAAGAGACCCAGTACTTC. It yields the protein CASSLQYRQETQYF.

The table lists this clonotype with a count of one. The rearrangement joins TRBV12-3 or TRBV12-4 to TRBJ2-5, with a tentative D call TRBD2 (6 bases). This CDR3 contains 15 residues. V was shortened by 4 bases and J by 4 bases, with 16 bases between the two germline ends. The CDR3 nucleotides read TGTGCCAGCAGTTCGCCGGTGGGGGGAGTAGAGACCCAGTACTTC. Its protein product is CASSSPVGGVETQYF.

The chain uses TRBV12-3 or TRBV12-4 and TRBJ2-7, with a tentative D call TRBD2 (6 bases). V was trimmed by 3 bases and J by 7 bases, leaving 19 bases between them. The CDR3 sequence is 15 residues long. The CDR3 region is CASSLRGKGSGEQYV. The DNA for the CDR3 is TGTGCCAGCAGTTTGCGGGGAAAAGGTTCGGGTGAGCAGTACGTC.

This clonotype was counted between two and nine times. V gene TRBV20-1 combines with J gene TRBJ2-3, with 8 nucleotides matching TRBD2. V trimming: 8 bases; J trimming: 4 bases; junction bases outside the gene matches: 11. The CDR3 length is 14 residues. From germline, CDR1 is DFQATT and CDR2 SNEGSKA (reference sequence). The CDR3 DNA reads as TGCAGTAAGATAGGGACCGGGGGGGCAGATACGCAGTATTTT. Protein sequence: CSKIGTGGADTQYF.

The V gene is TRBV5-1, the J gene TRBJ2-1; D is uncertain. The V and J ends lost 0 bases and 1 base respectively, with 8 bases between them. The CDR3 sequence is 15 residues long. Germline V gene sequence: CDR1 SGHRS, CDR2 YFSETQ. The CDR3 nucleotides are TGCGCCAGCAGCTTGGAGGGATTATCCTACAATGAGCAGTTCTTC. It is translated as CASSLEGLSYNEQFF.

This clonotype has just a few counts. V is TRBV9 and J is TRBJ1-1; TRBD1 matches 7 bases. The germline V gene has CDR1 SGDLS and CDR2 YYNGEE. Trimming cost V 3 bases and J 2 bases; bases outside gene matches: 4. CDR3 size: 14 residues. CDR3 nucleotide sequence: TGTGCCAGCAGCGCCACAGGGGCCAACACTGAAGCTTTCTTT. This sequence encodes CASSATGANTEAFF.

The J gene is TRBJ2-5, the V gene TRBV29-1; 9 nucleotides line up with TRBD2. The junction had 11 bases not matched to a gene; V was cut back by 8 bases and J by 4 bases. CDR1 is SQVTM and CDR2 is ANQGSEA in the germline V gene. This CDR3 comprises 14 residues. The CDR3 reads CSTAGGRVGETQYF. In nucleotides, the CDR3 is TGCAGCACCGCGGGCGGGAGGGTCGGAGAGACCCAGTACTTC.

This chain links TRBV10-3 with TRBJ1-2, with D tentatively TRBD1 (5 bases). The CDR3 is made up of 14 amino acids. Trimming took off 0 bases at V and 5 bases at J, with 10 bases between the two ends. Germline V gives CDR1 ENHRY, CDR2 SYGVKD. CDR3 region: CAISESGGSYGYTF. As DNA, the CDR3 is TGTGCCATCAGTGAGTCCGGGGGTAGTTATGGCTACACCTTC.